This T cell receptor beta chain came from a study of T cells after yellow fever vaccination. Study at large: Staining for CD3, CD45RA, CCR7 and CD95 enabled sorting of EM, EMRA, CM and Tscm memory subsets. The study, taken as a whole, reports: Once the booster was given, most primary-vaccination clones reappeared, at 95% to 97% for CD4 and around 90% for CD8. Although the secondary response was weaker, it peaked faster, at day 5 versus 15. Detection of almost all vaccine-responding clonotypes in sorted memory subsets failed on day 0.

V lost 5 bases, J lost 4 bases, and 12 bases lay in between. Germline lookup yields CDR1 LNHNV and CDR2 YYDKDF (reference sequence). The length of the CDR3 is 14 residues. TCRdb re-derived calls from the 5' RACE reads in MiXCR, one entry per CDR3 protein. The profile shows about 50,000 distinct CDR3 sequences, around 6.1% of them singletons. This specimen was PBMCs, either bulk or a sorted T-cell subset (CD4+, CD8+, memory, or dextramer-sorted; not recorded which), taken on the day of the yellow fever booster vaccination. The TCR was taken from a man between 18 and 35 years old who received the YFV17D yellow fever vaccine. This chain uses TRBV15 with TRBJ1-3, with a tentative D call TRBD1 (5 bases). CDR3 in DNA: TGTGCCACCAGCGGTCGCAGGGCAGGAAACACCATATATTTT. Protein: CATSGRRAGNTIYF.